Below are 5 T cell receptor beta chains sequenced from a single sample in a study of shared clonotypes between healthy human individuals (TCRdb year 2020). CD8 naive samples were obtained by positive selection for CCR7 among CD45RO-negative cells, yielding a CD45RA+CCR7+ population from which TemRA cells were excluded. The method was the immunoSEQ multiplex PCR assay. TCRdb took over this immuneACCESS table, retaining in-frame rearrangements with V and J assigned. Such tables are incomplete; in checked studies, under half of the missing clones stem from an unresolved V gene, and the remainder is unexplained. For this sample there are 550,000 to 600,000 clones; 95% to 98% appear just once. Clones ranked in the top ten supply more than 0.3% of the sample. The sequencing sample was made of naive CD8+ T cells sorted from blood. In the paper's terms, the cell subset or site label means: CD45RA+CCR7+. The receptors were gathered from a man aged 25-40 years in good health.

The chain links TRBV7-9 to TRBJ2-5; 7 bases are a match to TRBD1. The CDR3 length is 16 residues. From germline, CDR1 is SEHNR and CDR2 FQNEAQ (reference sequence). V lost 5 bases and J lost 8; bases outside the gene matches: 17. Here the CDR3 DNA reads TGTGCCAGCAGCGATTCGACAGGGATGGGAAGAAGTACCCAGTACTTC. Translating gives CASSDSTGMGRSTQYF.

The chain joins TRBV7-8 to TRBJ2-1; 14 bases are shared with TRBD2. Looked up from germline, CDR1 is SGHVS and CDR2 is FQNEAQ. With V trimmed by 6 bases and J by 7 bases, 14 bases remained unmatched. The CDR3 consists of 18 residues. The CDR3 sequence is CASRDRGTSGSYGNEQFF. The CDR3 region has the DNA TGTGCCAGCAGGGACCGGGGGACTAGCGGGAGTTATGGGAATGAGCAGTTCTTC.

This clone was counted a single time. This sequence joins TRBV6-1 and TRBJ2-1; D tentatively reads TRBD1 or TRBD2 (5 bases each). CDR3 length: 15 amino acids. Trimming took 7 bases from V and 0 from J, leaving 13 bases between them. CDR1 MNHNS and CDR2 SASEGT come from the germline V gene. CDR3 nucleotides: TGTGCCAGCACCCCTCGGGACCGCTCCTACAATGAGCAGTTCTTC. Translation: CASTPRDRSYNEQFF.

This rearrangement joins TRBV27 to TRBJ2-5; TRBD1 aligns across 7 bases. Trimming cost V 5 bases and J 5 bases; bases outside gene matches: 11. This CDR3 spans 15 amino acids. Germline V gene lookup returns CDR1 MNHEY and CDR2 SMNVEV (reference sequence). In DNA, the CDR3 is TGTGCCAGCAGTCAAAGACGACAGGGATCGGAGACCCAGTACTTC. This encodes CASSQRRQGSETQYF.

The sample holds a few counts of this clone. This chain connects TRBV5-8 to TRBJ2-3; 10 bases agree with TRBD2. Germline CDR1 reads SGHTS; CDR2 reads YDEGEE. The CDR3 extends over 16 amino acids. After removal of 0 bases from V and 2 bases from J, the junction contained 3 bases not matched to a gene. The CDR3 here is CASSLGTSGYTDTQYF. CDR3 in DNA: TGTGCCAGCAGCTTGGGGACTAGCGGCTACACAGATACGCAGTATTTT.